This T cell receptor (beta chain) was documented in a study of control samples from healthy donors and cancer patients. Profiling relied on immunoSEQ multiplex PCR, and the TCRdb table lists in-frame clones only, not all of them. With approximately 190,000 clones in the sample, the ten largest clones hold approximately 2.2%. CDR3 length: 14 residues. Trimming stripped 3 bases from V and 5 bases from J, with 13 bases between. In germline, CDR1 is MNHEY, CDR2 SMNVEV (reference sequence). The chain has TRBV27 and TRBJ1-1, with a tentative D call TRBD1 (5 bases). The sequenced sample was blood. This receptor was obtained from a woman in her 30s in good health. DNA of the CDR3: TGTGCCAGCAGTTTGGCAGGGCGAGGAACTGAAGCTTTCTTT. This gives the protein CASSLAGRGTEAFF.